Following are 3 T cell receptor beta chains from one sample sequenced in a study of blood T cell repertoires in COVID-19. Measured with immunoSEQ multiplex PCR; TCRdb has only the in-frame clones, and not every one. The sample carries about 36,000 clones, 90% recorded once. The specimen was peripheral blood. These receptors were taken from a human donor in a cohort sampled during active COVID-19.

This clone was detected once. The J gene is TRBJ2-7, the V gene TRBV5-4; 11 nucleotides align to TRBD1. V trimming: 0 bases; J trimming: 4 bases; junction bases outside the gene matches: 9. Germline values: CDR1 SGHNT, CDR2 YYREEE (reference sequence). The CDR3 extends over 17 amino acids. CDR3 protein: CASSLVYGGQGDYEQYF. The DNA for the CDR3 is TGTGCCAGCAGCTTGGTTTATGGGGGACAGGGGGATTACGAGCAGTACTTC. Combining the CDR3 with reference TRBV5-4 and TRBJ2-7 gives the whole variable domain ETGVTQSPTHLIKTRGQQVTLRCSSQSGHNTVSWYQQALGQGPQFIFQYYREEENGRGNFPPRFSGLQFPNYSSELNVNALELDDSALYLCASSLVYGGQGDYEQYFGPGTRLTVT.

This chain uses TRBV6-5 with TRBJ2-1; TRBD2 agrees at 9 bases. Germline V CDR1 and CDR2: MNHEY, SVGAGI. V lost 0 bases and J lost 2; bases outside the gene matches: 2. This CDR3 is built from 16 residues. This chain's CDR3 is CASSYSTSGAYNEQFF. CDR3 nucleotides: TGTGCCAGCAGTTACTCGACTAGCGGTGCCTACAATGAGCAGTTCTTC.

The chain uses TRBV15 and TRBJ2-7; TRBD2 agrees at 9 bases. Trimming cost V 1 base and J 6 bases; bases outside gene matches: 7. The germline gives CDR1 LNHNV, CDR2 YYDKDF (reference sequence). The CDR3 has 15 amino acids. The CDR3, as DNA: TGTGCCACCAGCAGAGGTAGCGGGGGTCGAGGCGAGCAGTACTTC. Protein sequence: CATSRGSGGRGEQYF.